Below, 5 T cell receptor beta chains from the same sample are listed, as sequenced in a study of blood T cell repertoires in COVID-19. The data were produced by immunoSEQ multiplex PCR, yet TCRdb's version contains in-frame clones alone and is incomplete. The sample consists of under 85,000 clones, 80% to 90% of them appearing once. Sequenced sample: peripheral blood. The receptors shown here come from a man aged 70-80 years with active or convalescent COVID-19.

V usage is TRBV6-1 and J usage is TRBJ2-3; 10 bases line up with TRBD2. Germline V gene lookup returns CDR1 MNHNS and CDR2 SASEGT. V was pared by 1 base and J by 5 bases, with 9 bases of the junction left unmatched. The CDR3 extends over 17 amino acids. The CDR3 nucleotides are TGTGCCAGCAGTGAAGTCTTCTTAGCGGGAGGAGGAGATACGCAGTATTTT. Its protein product is CASSEVFLAGGGDTQYF.

The chain is built from TRBV4-1 and TRBJ2-1; D may be TRBD2 (5 bases). The CDR3 consists of 15 residues. V was pared by 1 base and J by 4 bases, with 11 bases between. CDR1 is MGHRA, CDR2 YSYEKL, per germline. The CDR3 reads CASSQGLGGYNEQFF. Written as DNA, the CDR3 is TGCGCCAGCAGCCAAGGCCTAGGAGGATACAATGAGCAGTTCTTC.

J is TRBJ1-1 and V is TRBV28; TRBD1 matches 8 bases. The V gene's germline CDR1 is MDHEN and CDR2 SYDVKM. The CDR3 sequence is 14 residues long. Trimming removed 3 bases from V and 3 bases from J; junction bases left unmatched: 3. CDR3 in amino acids: CASSFPRGHTEAFF. The CDR3 nucleotides read TGTGCCAGCAGTTTCCCCAGGGGGCACACTGAAGCTTTCTTT. The full variable domain, with the rest looked up from reference TRBV28 and TRBJ1-1, is DVKVTQSSRYLVKRTGEKVFLECVQDMDHENMFWYRQDPGLGLRLIYFSYDVKMKEKGDIPEGYSVSREKKERFSLILESASTNQTSMYLCASSFPRGHTEAFFGQGTRLTVV.

The CDR3 is CSVGGSGDTQYF. Here the CDR3 DNA reads TGCAGCGTGGGGGGGAGCGGCGATACGCAGTATTTT. This chain links TRBV29-1 with TRBJ2-3, with 7 bases fitting TRBD2. The CDR3 has 12 amino acids. Germline V gives CDR1 SQVTM, CDR2 ANQGSEA. V lost 6 bases, J lost 6 bases, and 6 bases stayed unmatched.

J is TRBJ2-2 and V is TRBV5-1; the match to TRBD1 covers 9 bases. The CDR3 contains 15 residues. Trimming removed 4 bases from V and 6 bases from J; junction bases left unmatched: 7. In germline, CDR1 is SGHRS, CDR2 YFSETQ. Here the CDR3 reads CASSGQGPPAGELFF. CDR3 nucleotides: TGCGCCAGCAGCGGACAGGGGCCGCCCGCCGGGGAGCTGTTTTTT.